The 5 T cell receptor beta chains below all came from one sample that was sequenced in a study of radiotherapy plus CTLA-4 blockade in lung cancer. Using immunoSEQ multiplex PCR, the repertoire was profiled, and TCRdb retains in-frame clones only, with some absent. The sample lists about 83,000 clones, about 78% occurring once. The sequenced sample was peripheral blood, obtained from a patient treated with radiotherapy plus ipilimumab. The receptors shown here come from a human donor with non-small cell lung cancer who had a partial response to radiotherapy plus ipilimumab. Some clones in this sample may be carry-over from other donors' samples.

CDR3 nucleotide sequence: TGTGCCAGCCCCCGACCGGGACAGGGTAGCACTGAAGCTTTCTTT. It encodes CASPRPGQGSTEAFF. This chain joins TRBV19 and TRBJ1-1; 9 nucleotides agree with TRBD1. Germline-derived CDR1 and CDR2 are LNHDA and SQIVND (reference sequence). This CDR3 is built from 15 residues. Trimming at V came to 9 bases and at J to 4 bases, leaving 12 bases not matched to a gene. The variable domain in full, completed from reference TRBV19 and TRBJ1-1, reads DGGITQSPKYLFRKEGQNVTLSCEQNLNHDAMYWYRQDPGQGLRLIYYSQIVNDFQKGDIAEGYSVSREKKESFPLTVTSAQKNPTAFYLCASPRPGQGSTEAFFGQGTRLTVV.

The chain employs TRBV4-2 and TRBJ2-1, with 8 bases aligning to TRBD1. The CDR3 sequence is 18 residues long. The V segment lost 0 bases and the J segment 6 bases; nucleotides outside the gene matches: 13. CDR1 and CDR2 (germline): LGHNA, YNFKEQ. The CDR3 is CASSQDPGQGANLNEQFF. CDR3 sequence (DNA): TGTGCCAGCAGCCAAGACCCAGGGCAGGGGGCGAACCTCAATGAGCAGTTCTTC.

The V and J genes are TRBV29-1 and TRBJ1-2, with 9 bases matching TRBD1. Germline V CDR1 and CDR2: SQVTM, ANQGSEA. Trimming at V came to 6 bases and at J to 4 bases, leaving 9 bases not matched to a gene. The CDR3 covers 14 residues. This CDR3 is CSVILQGASYGYTF. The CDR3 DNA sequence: TGCAGCGTAATACTACAGGGGGCGAGCTATGGCTACACCTTC.

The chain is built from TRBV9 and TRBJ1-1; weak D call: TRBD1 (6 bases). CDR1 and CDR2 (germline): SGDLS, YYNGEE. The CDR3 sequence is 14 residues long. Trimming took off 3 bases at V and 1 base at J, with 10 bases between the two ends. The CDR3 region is CASSGGGRNTEAFF. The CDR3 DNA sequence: TGTGCCAGCAGCGGGGGGGGGCGGAACACTGAAGCTTTCTTT.

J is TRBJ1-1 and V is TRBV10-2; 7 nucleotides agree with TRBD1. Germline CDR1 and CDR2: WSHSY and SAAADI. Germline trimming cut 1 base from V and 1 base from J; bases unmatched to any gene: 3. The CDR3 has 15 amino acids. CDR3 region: CASSEWDSGNTEAFF. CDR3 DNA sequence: TGCGCCAGCAGTGAGTGGGACAGTGGGAACACTGAAGCTTTCTTT.